These 9 T cell receptor beta chains share one sample of origin, sequenced in a study of blood T cell repertoires in COVID-19. TCRdb's table, derived via immunoSEQ multiplex PCR, lists solely in-frame clones and lacks some. The repertoire consists of 170,000 or so clones, with roughly 80% occurring once and the leading ten covering about 18%. The specimen sequenced was PBMCs or T cells enriched from blood (not recorded which). The receptors stem from a woman aged 45 to 65 who had recovered from COVID-19.

The chain is built from TRBV5-1 and TRBJ1-5; a possible D gene is TRBD1 (5 bases). Germline CDR1 and CDR2: SGHRS and YFSETQ. Trimming took 0 bases from V and 5 from J, leaving 12 bases between them. The CDR3 sequence is 15 residues long. The CDR3 DNA is TGCGCCAGCAGCTTGGCCGGGGAGGGACATCAGCCCCAGCATTTT. Protein sequence: CASSLAGEGHQPQHF.

This chain connects TRBV28 to TRBJ1-1, with 8 nucleotides matching TRBD1. CDR3 length equals 14 residues. The germline V gene encodes CDR1 MDHEN and CDR2 SYDVKM. With V trimmed by 3 bases and J by 11 bases, 11 bases remained unmatched. CDR3 DNA: TGTGCCAGCAGTTTGCCCGGACAGGGCGGGTACGCTTTCTTT. Translated: CASSLPGQGGYAFF.

The chain joins TRBV2 to TRBJ1-2, with D possibly TRBD1 on 6 matching bases. Germline V gene data show CDR1 as SNHLY and CDR2 as FYNNEI. Trimming took 3 bases from V and 5 from J, leaving 19 bases between them. The CDR3 sequence is 16 residues long. The CDR3 is CASSETWTALRYGYTF. The CDR3, as DNA: TGTGCCAGCAGTGAGACTTGGACAGCCCTACGGTATGGCTACACCTTC.

The J gene is TRBJ1-6, the V gene TRBV30; tentatively, D is TRBD1 (6 bases). The V gene's germline CDR1 is GTSNPN and CDR2 SVGIG (reference sequence). V lost 1 base, J lost 7 bases, and 17 bases lay in between. The CDR3 has 16 residues. In DNA, the CDR3 is TGTGCCTGGAGTGGGCGACACAACAGGGACAATTCACCCCTCCACTTT. This encodes CAWSGRHNRDNSPLHF. Drawing the rest from reference TRBV30 and TRBJ1-6, the complete variable domain is SQTIHQWPATLVQPVGSPLSLECTVEGTSNPNLYWYRQAAGRGLQLLFYSVGIGQISSEVPQNLSASRPQDRQFILSSKKLLLSDSGFYLCAWSGRHNRDNSPLHFGNGTRLTVT.

V is TRBV6-5 and J is TRBJ1-3; no clear D gene. Germline V gene lookup returns CDR1 MNHEY and CDR2 SVGAGI. The CDR3 is 15 amino acids. Trimming left V 10 bases short and J 0 bases short, with 16 bases between. The CDR3 DNA sequence: TGTGCCACCTCCGGCGGGATTTACTCTGGAAACACCATATATTTT. This sequence encodes CATSGGIYSGNTIYF.

The J gene is TRBJ1-6, the V gene TRBV28; D is unresolved. V was cut by 3 bases and J by 9 bases, with 12 bases left in between. Per the germline V gene, CDR1 is MDHEN and CDR2 is SYDVKM. The CDR3 spans 14 residues. CDR3 bases: TGTGCCAGCAGTTTCATGGGCGGGATTTCACCCCTCCACTTT. Residues: CASSFMGGISPLHF.

This clone was seen at least ten times. One junction end disagrees with the germline gene, perhaps due to a read error. The rearrangement uses TRBV7-2 and TRBJ2-5, with D unresolved. Germline V CDR1 and CDR2: SGHTA, FQGNSA. CDR3 length equals 14 residues. The CDR3 DNA reads TGTGCCAGCAGCCTGAACAGACCCCAAGGGACCCAGTACTTC. This sequence encodes CASSLNRPQGTQYF.

J is TRBJ2-7 and V is TRBV5-1, with a tentative D call TRBD1 (6 bases). Germline lookup yields CDR1 SGHRS and CDR2 YFSETQ. Trimming left V 4 bases short and J 3 bases short, with 20 bases between. This CDR3 is 16 amino acids long. CDR3 region: CASSPTPGTLYYEQYF. The DNA for the CDR3 is TGCGCCAGCAGCCCTACCCCCGGGACACTATACTACGAGCAGTACTTC.

The chain carries TRBV24-1 and TRBJ2-1; 7 bases are a match to TRBD2. The CDR3 has 16 amino acids. The J segment lost 8 bases and the V segment lost 1 base, leaving 10 bases of the junction unmatched. The germline CDR1 and CDR2 sequences are KGHDR and SFDVKD. CDR3 nucleotide sequence: TGTGCCACCAGTGATTTCGGGCGGGAGCTCGGCGATGAGCAGTTCTTC. This translates into CATSDFGRELGDEQFF.